This is a list of T cell receptor beta chains from one sample in a study of T cell changes during pregnancy in multiple sclerosis. The method was immunoSEQ multiplex PCR; TCRdb's version includes in-frame clones alone and lacks a portion of them. The table lists around 70,000 clones, roughly 94% of them singletons, with around 0.6% in the top ten. The sample in question was peripheral blood, obtained in the third trimester of pregnancy. These receptors originate from a female donor with multiple sclerosis, enrolled in a pregnancy study. Each CDR3 is given with its conserved first and last residue. A D gene is named only where the DNA matches it firmly. The size entry is marked missing in some rows and otherwise reads once, few, many or a size class.

j_gene | len | d_gene | v_gene | abundance | CDR3nt | CDR3aa
TRBJ2-3 | 17 | TRBD1 | TRBV12-5 | - | TGTGCTAGTGCTCTGGGATCGACAGGGGGCGGCACAGATACGCAGTATTTT | CASALGSTGGGTDTQYF
TRBJ1-5 | 14 | - | TRBV27 | - | TGTGCCAGCAGCTGGGGGCAAACTGGTCAGCCCCAGCATTTT | CASSWGQTGQPQHF
TRBJ1-5 | 15 | - | TRBV16 | - | TGTGCCAGCAGCCAATCCGGGGGTGGCAATCAGCCCCAGCATTTT | CASSQSGGGNQPQHF
TRBJ2-1 | 11 | - | TRBV4-1 | - | TGCGCCAGCAGCCAGAGCAATGAGCAGTTCTTC | CASSQSNEQFF
TRBJ2-3 | 14 | - | TRBV7-9 | - | TGTGCCAGCAGCTTAAACGGTTTCACAGATACGCAGTATTTT | CASSLNGFTDTQYF
TRBJ1-6 | 13 | - | TRBV29-1 | - | TGCAGCGTTGGGAAGGACAAGACAGCACCCCTCCACTTT | CSVGKDKTAPLHF
TRBJ1-6 | 14 | - | TRBV7-3 | - | TGTGCCAGCAGCTTAACTGGGGGCGATTCACCCCTCCACTTT | CASSLTGGDSPLHF
TRBJ1-5 | 14 | - | TRBV6-6 | - | TGTGCCAGCAGTTGGGAAAGCGGGAATCAGCCCCAGCATTTT | CASSWESGNQPQHF
TRBJ2-1 | 15 | - | TRBV21-1 | - | TGTGCCAGCCGATTAAGGGGTACAGGGCACGATGAGCAGTTCTTC | CASRLRGTGHDEQFF
TRBJ1-2 | 16 | TRBD1 | TRBV10-3 | - | TGTGCCATCAGTGAGTCGGGGACAGGGGTAAGCTATGGCTACACCTTC | CAISESGTGVSYGYTF
TRBJ2-3 | 12 | - | TRBV6-5 | - | TGTGCCAGCAGTTACTCGACGGGTACGCAGTATTTT | CASSYSTGTQYF
TRBJ2-1 | 13 | - | TRBV7-6 | - | TGTGCCAGCAGCTCCCCCTCCGGCAATGAGCAGTTCTTC | CASSSPSGNEQFF
TRBJ2-2 | 15 | TRBD2 | TRBV7-2 | - | TGTGCCAGCAGCTTTCCGGGACTAGCGGGTTGGGAGCTGTTTTTT | CASSFPGLAGWELFF
TRBJ2-3 | 15 | TRBD2 | TRBV9 | - | TGTGCCAGCAGCTCCCCCGGGGGGGCCGGAGATACGCAGTATTTT | CASSSPGGAGDTQYF
TRBJ1-4 | 15 | TRBD1 | TRBV18 | - | TGTGCCAGCTCACCCGGACAGGGAGGCAGTGAAAAACTGTTTTTT | CASSPGQGGSEKLFF
TRBJ2-1 | 15 | TRBD2 | TRBV7-2 | - | TGTGCCAGCAGCCGTCGCACTAGCGGGGGGGCAGAGCAGTTCTTC | CASSRRTSGGAEQFF
TRBJ1-2 | 16 | TRBD1 | TRBV27 | - | TGTGCCACCGCACCGGGACAGGGGGCGCAGAACTATGGCTACACCTTC | CATAPGQGAQNYGYTF
TRBJ2-3 | 15 | - | TRBV9 | - | TGTGCCAGCAGCCAGGTCCCTCGGTCCGCAGATACGCAGTATTTT | CASSQVPRSADTQYF
TRBJ2-5 | 16 | TRBD2 | TRBV19 | - | TGTGCCAGTAGTCTTCTAGCGGGGGTTGGGGTCGAGACCCAGTACTTC | CASSLLAGVGVETQYF
TRBJ1-4 | 13 | - | TRBV15 | - | TGTGCCACCAGTGCAGGTACTAATGAAAAACTGTTTTTT | CATSAGTNEKLFF
TRBJ2-3 | 16 | TRBD2 | TRBV2 | - | TGTGCCAGCAGGAAACTAGCGGGGTCTAGCACAGATACGCAGTATTTT | CASRKLAGSSTDTQYF
TRBJ1-6 | 17 | TRBD1 | TRBV7-2 | - | TGTGCCAGCAGCTTAGTTTCTGGACAGGTTTATAATTCACCCCTCCACTTT | CASSLVSGQVYNSPLHF
TRBJ1-2 | 15 | - | TRBV15 | - | TGTGCCACCAGCAGAGAGAGGGTTTATAACTATGGCTACACCTTC | CATSRERVYNYGYTF
TRBJ2-1 | 15 | TRBD2 | TRBV10-1 | - | TGCGCCAGCAGACCTCTAGCGGGGGGGCCCAATGAGCAGTTCTTC | CASRPLAGGPNEQFF
TRBJ1-5 | 15 | TRBD1 | TRBV18 | - | TGTGCCAGCACCCCTGACAGGGCTAGCAATCAGCCCCAGCATTTT | CASTPDRASNQPQHF
TRBJ2-7 | 14 | TRBD1 | TRBV7-8 | - | TGTGCCAGCAGCCAGGGGACAGGGCCCTACGAGCAGTACTTC | CASSQGTGPYEQYF
TRBJ2-2 | 15 | - | TRBV7-9 | - | TGTGCCAGCAGCCCTCCAGGGGCCAACACCGGGGAGCTGTTTTTT | CASSPPGANTGELFF
TRBJ2-7 | 15 | - | TRBV6-4 | - | TGTGCCAGCAGTGATCCAGGGTGGGTCTCCTACGAGCAGTACTTC | CASSDPGWVSYEQYF
TRBJ1-6 | 14 | - | TRBV11-2 | once | TGTGCCAGCAGCTCCCGGGCCTATAATTCACCCCTCCACTTT | CASSSRAYNSPLHF
TRBJ2-5 | 13 | - | TRBV11-3 | - | TGTGCCAGCAGCAAAAACTCGTGGGAGACCCAGTACTTC | CASSKNSWETQYF
TRBJ2-7 | 15 | TRBD1 | TRBV5-1 | once | TGCGCCAGCAGCTTGGGAGGGACAGGGCCCTACGAGCAGTACTTC | CASSLGGTGPYEQYF
TRBJ1-2 | 14 | - | TRBV6-5 | - | TGTGCCAGCAGTTACTCTTTCGAGAACTATGGCTACACCTTC | CASSYSFENYGYTF
TRBJ2-5 | 14 | - | TRBV19 | - | TGTGCCAGTAGTATAAGACCCAGGTGGGAGACCCAGTACTTC | CASSIRPRWETQYF
TRBJ2-7 | 16 | - | TRBV7-2 | - | TGTGCCAGCAGCTTGTCTCAGGGGACGGGTGCCTACGAGCAGTACTTC | CASSLSQGTGAYEQYF
TRBJ1-6 | 15 | - | TRBV30 | - | TGTGCCTGGAGTGTAAAGGGGGTAAAGAATTCACCCCTCCACTTT | CAWSVKGVKNSPLHF
TRBJ2-3 | 15 | TRBD2 | TRBV19 | - | TGTGCCAGTAGCCGAGCGGGGGGTACCGGAGATACGCAGTATTTT | CASSRAGGTGDTQYF